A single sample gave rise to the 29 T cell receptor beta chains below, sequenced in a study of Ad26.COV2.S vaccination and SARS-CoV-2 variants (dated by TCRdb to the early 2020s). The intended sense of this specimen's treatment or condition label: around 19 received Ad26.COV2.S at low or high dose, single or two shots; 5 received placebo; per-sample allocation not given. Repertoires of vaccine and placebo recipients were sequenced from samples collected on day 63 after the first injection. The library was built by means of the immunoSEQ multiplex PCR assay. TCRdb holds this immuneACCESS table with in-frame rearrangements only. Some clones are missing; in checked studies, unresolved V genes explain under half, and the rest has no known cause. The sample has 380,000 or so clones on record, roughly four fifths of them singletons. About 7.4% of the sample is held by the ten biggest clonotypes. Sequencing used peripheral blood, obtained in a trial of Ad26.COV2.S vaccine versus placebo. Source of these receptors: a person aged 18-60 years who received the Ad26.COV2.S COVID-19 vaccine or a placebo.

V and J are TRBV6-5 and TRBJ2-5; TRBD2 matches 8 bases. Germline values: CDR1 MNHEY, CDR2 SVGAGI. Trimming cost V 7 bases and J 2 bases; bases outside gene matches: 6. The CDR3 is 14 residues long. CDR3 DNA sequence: TGTGCCAGCAATAGCGGGGCCGGGCAAGAGACCCAGTACTTC. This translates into CASNSGAGQETQYF.

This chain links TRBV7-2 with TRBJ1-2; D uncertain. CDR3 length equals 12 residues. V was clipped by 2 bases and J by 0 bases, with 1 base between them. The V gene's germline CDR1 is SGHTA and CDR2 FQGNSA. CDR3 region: CASSLSNYGYTF. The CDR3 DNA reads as TGTGCCAGCAGCTTATCTAACTATGGCTACACCTTC.

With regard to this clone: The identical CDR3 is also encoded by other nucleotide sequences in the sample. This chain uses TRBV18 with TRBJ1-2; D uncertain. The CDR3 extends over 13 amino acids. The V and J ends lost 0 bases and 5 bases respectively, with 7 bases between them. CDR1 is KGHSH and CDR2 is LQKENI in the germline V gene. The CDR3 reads CASSPPGGYGYTF. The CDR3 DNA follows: TGTGCCAGCTCACCACCGGGTGGGTATGGCTACACCTTC.

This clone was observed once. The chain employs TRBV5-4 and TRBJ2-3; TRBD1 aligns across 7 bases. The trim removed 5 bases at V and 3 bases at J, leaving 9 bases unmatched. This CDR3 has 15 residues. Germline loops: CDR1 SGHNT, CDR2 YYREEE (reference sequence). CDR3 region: CASRNPGQSTDTQYF. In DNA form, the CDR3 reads TGTGCCAGCAGGAATCCGGGACAGTCGACAGATACGCAGTATTTT.

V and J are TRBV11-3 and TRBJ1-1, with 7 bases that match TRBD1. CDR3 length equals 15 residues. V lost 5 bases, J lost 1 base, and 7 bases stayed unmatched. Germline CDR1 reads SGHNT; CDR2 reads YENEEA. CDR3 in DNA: TGTGCCAGCAGCCCACGGGACAGTCGGAACACTGAAGCTTTCTTT. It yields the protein CASSPRDSRNTEAFF.

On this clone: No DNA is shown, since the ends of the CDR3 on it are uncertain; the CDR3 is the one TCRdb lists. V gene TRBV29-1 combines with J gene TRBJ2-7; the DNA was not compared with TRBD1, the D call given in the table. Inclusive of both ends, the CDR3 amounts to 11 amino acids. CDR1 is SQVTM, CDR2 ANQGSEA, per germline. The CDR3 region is CSVGTGAFYDF.

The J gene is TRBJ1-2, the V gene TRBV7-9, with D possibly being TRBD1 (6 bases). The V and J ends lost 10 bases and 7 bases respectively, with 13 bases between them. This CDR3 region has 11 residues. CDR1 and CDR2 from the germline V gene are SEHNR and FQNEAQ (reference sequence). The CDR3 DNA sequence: TGTGCCACCCGGACAGTCTCTGGCTACACCTTC. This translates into CATRTVSGYTF. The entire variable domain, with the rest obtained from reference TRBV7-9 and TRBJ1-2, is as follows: DTGVSQNPRHKITKRGQNVTFRCDPISEHNRLYWYRQTLGQGPEFLTYFQNEAQLEKSRLLSDRFSAERPKGSFSTLEIQRTEQGDSAMYLCATRTVSGYTFGSGTRLTVV.

In nucleotides, the CDR3 is TGTGCCTGGACCCTCGGTGGGAATGAGCAGTTCTTC. Protein product: CAWTLGGNEQFF. The rearrangement uses TRBV30 and TRBJ2-1; D is uncertain. Trimming removed 4 bases from V and 7 bases from J, with 11 bases in between. Looked up from germline, CDR1 is GTSNPN and CDR2 is SVGIG (reference sequence). This CDR3 is 12 amino acids long.

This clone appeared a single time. The CDR3 loop is CASSPPGSGGNEQFF. The CDR3 coding sequence is TGTGCCAGCAGCCCTCCGGGTAGCGGGGGAAATGAGCAGTTCTTC. The rearrangement joins TRBV9 to TRBJ2-1; 9 nucleotides line up with TRBD2. The J segment lost 7 bases and the V segment lost 4 bases, leaving 9 bases of the junction unmatched. Germline V lookup: CDR1 SGDLS, CDR2 YYNGEE. The length of the CDR3 is 15 residues.

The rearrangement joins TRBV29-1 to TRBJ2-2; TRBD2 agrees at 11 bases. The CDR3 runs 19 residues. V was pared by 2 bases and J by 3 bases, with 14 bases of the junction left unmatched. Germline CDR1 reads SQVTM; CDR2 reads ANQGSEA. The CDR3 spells CSVEQASGGSAPYTGELFF. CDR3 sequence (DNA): TGCAGCGTTGAACAGGCTAGCGGGGGGTCCGCTCCCTACACCGGGGAGCTGTTTTTT.

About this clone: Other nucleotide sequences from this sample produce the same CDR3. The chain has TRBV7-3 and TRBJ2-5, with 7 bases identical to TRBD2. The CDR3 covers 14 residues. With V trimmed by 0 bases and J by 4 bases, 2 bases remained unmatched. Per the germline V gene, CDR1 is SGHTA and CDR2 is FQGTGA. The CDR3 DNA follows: TGTGCCAGCAGCTTAACAGGCGGGGGAGAGACCCAGTACTTC. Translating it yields CASSLTGGGETQYF.

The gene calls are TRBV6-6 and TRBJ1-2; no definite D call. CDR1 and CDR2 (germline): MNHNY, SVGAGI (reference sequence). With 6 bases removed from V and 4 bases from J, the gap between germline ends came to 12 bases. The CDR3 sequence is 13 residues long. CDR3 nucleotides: TGTGCCAGCAGCCCCTCAGGCGCCTATGGCTACACCTTC. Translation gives CASSPSGAYGYTF.

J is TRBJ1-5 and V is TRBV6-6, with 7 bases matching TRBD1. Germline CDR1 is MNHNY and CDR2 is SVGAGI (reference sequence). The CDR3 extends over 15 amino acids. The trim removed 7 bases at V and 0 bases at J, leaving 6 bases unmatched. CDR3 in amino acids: CASNQGQYSNQPQHF. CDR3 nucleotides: TGTGCCAGCAATCAGGGACAGTATAGCAATCAGCCCCAGCATTTT.

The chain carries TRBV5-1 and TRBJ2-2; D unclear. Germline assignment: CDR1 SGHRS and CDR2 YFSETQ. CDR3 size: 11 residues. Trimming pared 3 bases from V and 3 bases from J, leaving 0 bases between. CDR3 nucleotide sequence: TGCGCCAGCAGCTACACCGGGGAGCTGTTTTTT. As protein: CASSYTGELFF.

CDR3 sequence: CASSVGAGGGNEQFF. The CDR3 DNA sequence: TGTGCCAGCAGCGTAGGTGCGGGAGGGGGCAATGAGCAGTTCTTC. The rearrangement joins TRBV9 to TRBJ2-1; TRBD2 matches at 9 bases. Germline V gene lookup returns CDR1 SGDLS and CDR2 YYNGEE. This CDR3 is 15 amino acids long. Trimming at V came to 0 bases and at J to 6 bases, leaving 4 bases not matched to a gene.

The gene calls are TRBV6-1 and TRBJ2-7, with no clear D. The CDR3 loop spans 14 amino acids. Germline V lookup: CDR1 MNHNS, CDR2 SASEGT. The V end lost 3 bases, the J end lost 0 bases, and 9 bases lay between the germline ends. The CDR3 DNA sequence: TGTGCCAGCAGTGATACGCTCAGCTCCTACGAGCAGTACTTC. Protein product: CASSDTLSSYEQYF.

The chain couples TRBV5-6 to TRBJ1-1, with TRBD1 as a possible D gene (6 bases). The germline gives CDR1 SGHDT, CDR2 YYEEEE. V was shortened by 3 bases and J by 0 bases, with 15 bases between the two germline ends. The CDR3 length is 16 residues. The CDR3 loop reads CASSWTEGVMNTEAFF. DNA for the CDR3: TGTGCCAGCAGCTGGACGGAGGGGGTAATGAACACTGAAGCTTTCTTT. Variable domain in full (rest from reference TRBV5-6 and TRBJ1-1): DAGVTQSPTHLIKTRGQQVTLRCSPKSGHDTVSWYQQALGQGPQFIFQYYEEEERQRGNFPDRFSGHQFPNYSSELNVNALLLGDSALYLCASSWTEGVMNTEAFFGQGTRLTVV.

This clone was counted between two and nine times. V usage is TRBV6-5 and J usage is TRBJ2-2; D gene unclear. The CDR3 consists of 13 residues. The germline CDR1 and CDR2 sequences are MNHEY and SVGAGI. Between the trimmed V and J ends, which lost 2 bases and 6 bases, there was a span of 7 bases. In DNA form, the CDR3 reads TGTGCCAGCAGTTACGCTATGGCCGGGGAGCTGTTTTTT. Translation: CASSYAMAGELFF.

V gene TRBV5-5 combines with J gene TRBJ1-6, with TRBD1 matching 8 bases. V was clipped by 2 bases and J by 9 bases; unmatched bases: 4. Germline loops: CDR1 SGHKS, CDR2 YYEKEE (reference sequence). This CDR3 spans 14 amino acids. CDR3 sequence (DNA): TGTGCCAGCAGCTTCGACAGGGGCAGTTCACCCCTCCACTTT. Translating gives CASSFDRGSSPLHF.

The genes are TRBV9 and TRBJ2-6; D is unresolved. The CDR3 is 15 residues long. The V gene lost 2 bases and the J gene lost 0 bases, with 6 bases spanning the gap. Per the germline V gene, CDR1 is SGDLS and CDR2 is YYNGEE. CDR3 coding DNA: TGTGCCAGCAGCGTCGGAAACTCTGGGGCCAACGTCCTGACTTTC. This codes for CASSVGNSGANVLTF.

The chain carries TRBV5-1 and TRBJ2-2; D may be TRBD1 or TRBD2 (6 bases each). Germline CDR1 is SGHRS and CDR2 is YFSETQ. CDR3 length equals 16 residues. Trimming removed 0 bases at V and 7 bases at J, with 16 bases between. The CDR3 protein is CASSLEVRGRGGELFF. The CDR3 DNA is TGCGCCAGCAGCTTGGAAGTTCGGGGGCGCGGCGGGGAGCTGTTTTTT.

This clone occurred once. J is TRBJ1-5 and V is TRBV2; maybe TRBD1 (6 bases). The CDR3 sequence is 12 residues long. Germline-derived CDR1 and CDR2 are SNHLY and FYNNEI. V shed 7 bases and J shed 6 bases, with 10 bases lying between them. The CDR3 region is CASKGGGQPQHF. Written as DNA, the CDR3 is TGTGCCAGCAAGGGGGGCGGTCAGCCCCAGCATTTT.

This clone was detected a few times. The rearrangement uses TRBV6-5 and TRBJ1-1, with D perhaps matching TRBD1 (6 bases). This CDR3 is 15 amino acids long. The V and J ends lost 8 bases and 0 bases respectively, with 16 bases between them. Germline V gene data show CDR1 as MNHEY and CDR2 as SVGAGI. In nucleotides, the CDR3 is TGTGCCAGCGACAAGGGGGGCACAGTGAACACTGAAGCTTTCTTT. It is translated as CASDKGGTVNTEAFF.

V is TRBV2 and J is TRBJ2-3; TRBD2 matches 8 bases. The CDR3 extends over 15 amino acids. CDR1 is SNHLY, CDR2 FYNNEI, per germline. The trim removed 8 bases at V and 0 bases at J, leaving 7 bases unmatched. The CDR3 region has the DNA TGTGCCAGCCGGAGCCGGGGGGGTAGCACAGATACGCAGTATTTT. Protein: CASRSRGGSTDTQYF.

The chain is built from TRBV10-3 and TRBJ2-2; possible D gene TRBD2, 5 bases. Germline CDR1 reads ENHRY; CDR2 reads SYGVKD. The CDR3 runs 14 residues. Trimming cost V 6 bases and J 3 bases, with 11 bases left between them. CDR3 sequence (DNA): TGTGCCATCAGAATGACTACCGACACCGGGGAGCTGTTTTTT. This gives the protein CAIRMTTDTGELFF.

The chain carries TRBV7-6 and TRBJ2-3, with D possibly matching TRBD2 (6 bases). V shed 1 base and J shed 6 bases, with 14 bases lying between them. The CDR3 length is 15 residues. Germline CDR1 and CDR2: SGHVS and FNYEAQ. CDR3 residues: CASSLVGSAGDTQYF. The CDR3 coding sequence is TGTGCCAGCAGCTTAGTTGGCAGTGCGGGGGATACGCAGTATTTT.

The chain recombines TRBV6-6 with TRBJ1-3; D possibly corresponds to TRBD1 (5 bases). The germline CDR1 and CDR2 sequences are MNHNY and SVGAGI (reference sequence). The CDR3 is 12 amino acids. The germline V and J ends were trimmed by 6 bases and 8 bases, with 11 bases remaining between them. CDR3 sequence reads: CASSPRGDTIYF. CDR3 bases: TGTGCCAGCAGCCCCCGGGGGGACACCATATATTTT.

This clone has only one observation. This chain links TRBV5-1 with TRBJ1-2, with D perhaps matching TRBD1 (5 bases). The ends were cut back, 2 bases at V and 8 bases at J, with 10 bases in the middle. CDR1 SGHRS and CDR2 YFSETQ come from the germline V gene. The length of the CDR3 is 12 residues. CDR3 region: CASSFGGGGYTF. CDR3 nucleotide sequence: TGCGCCAGCAGCTTCGGGGGAGGAGGCTACACCTTC.

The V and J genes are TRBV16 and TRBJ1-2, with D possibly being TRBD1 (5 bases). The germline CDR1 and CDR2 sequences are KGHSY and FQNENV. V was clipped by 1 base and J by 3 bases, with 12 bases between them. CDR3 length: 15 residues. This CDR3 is CASSQLSGMDYGYTF. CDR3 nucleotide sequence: TGTGCCAGCAGCCAATTGTCAGGGATGGACTATGGCTACACCTTC.